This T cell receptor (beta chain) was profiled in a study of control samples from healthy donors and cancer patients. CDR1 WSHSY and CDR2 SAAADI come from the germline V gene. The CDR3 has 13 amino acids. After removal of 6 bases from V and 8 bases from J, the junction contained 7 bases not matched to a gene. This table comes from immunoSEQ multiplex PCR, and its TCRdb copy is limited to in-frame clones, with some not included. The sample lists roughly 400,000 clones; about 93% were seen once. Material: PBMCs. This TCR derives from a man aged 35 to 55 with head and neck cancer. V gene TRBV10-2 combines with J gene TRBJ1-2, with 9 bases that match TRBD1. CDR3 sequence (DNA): TGCGCCAGCAGCGGACAGGGGCGGGGAGGCTACACCTTC. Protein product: CASSGQGRGGYTF.